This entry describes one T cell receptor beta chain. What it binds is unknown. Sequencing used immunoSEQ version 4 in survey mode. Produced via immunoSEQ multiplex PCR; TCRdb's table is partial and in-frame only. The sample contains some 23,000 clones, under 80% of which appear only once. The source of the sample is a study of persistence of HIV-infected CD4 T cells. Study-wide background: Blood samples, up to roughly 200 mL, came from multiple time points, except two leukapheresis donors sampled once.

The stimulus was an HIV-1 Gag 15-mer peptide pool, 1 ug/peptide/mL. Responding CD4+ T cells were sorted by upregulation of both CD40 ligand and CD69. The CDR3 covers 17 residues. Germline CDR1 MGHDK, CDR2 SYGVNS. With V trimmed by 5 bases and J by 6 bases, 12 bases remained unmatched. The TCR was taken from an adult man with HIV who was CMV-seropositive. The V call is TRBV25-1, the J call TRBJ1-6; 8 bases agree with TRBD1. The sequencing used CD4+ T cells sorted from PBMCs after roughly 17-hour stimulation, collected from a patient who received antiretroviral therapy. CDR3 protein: CASSSLAGGASNSPLHF. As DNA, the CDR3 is TGTGCCAGCAGTTCTCTTGCAGGGGGCGCGTCTAATTCACCCCTCCACTTT.